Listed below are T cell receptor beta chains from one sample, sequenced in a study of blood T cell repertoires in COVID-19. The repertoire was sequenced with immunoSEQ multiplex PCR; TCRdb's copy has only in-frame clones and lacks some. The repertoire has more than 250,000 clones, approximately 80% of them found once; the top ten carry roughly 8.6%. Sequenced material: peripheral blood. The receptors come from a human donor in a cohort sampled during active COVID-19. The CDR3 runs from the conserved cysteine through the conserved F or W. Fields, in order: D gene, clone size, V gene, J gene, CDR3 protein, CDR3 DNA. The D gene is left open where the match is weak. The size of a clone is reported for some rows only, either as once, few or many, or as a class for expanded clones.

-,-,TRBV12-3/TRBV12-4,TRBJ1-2,CASSLGFQRGYTF,TGTGCCAGCAGTTTGGGCTTTCAGAGAGGCTACACCTTC
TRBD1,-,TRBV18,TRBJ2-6,CASSPQDRGYRSGANVLTF,TGTGCCAGCTCACCGCAAGACAGGGGTTACCGCTCTGGGGCCAACGTCCTGACTTTC
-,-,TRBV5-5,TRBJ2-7,CASSSKRVYEQYF,TGTGCCAGCAGCTCCAAGAGGGTCTACGAGCAGTACTTC
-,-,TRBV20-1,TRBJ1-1,CSARDLGAFF,TGCAGTGCTAGAGATCTCGGGGCTTTCTTT
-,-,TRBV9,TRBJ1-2,CASSVVRGSYGYTF,TGTGCCAGCAGCGTAGTAAGGGGATCCTATGGCTACACCTTC
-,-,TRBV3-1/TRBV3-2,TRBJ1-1,CASSPMDSLNTEAFF,TGTGCCAGCAGCCCTATGGACAGCTTGAACACTGAAGCTTTCTTT
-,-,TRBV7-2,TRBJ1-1,CASSLGPGMNTEAFF,TGTGCCAGCAGCTTGGGTCCGGGAATGAACACTGAAGCTTTCTTT
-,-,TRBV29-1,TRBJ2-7,CSVRDTGYEQYF,TGCAGCGTCCGGGACACGGGCTACGAGCAGTACTTC
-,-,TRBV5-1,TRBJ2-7,CASSLGGQVPATHEQYF,TGCGCCAGCAGCTTGGGGGGCCAGGTCCCGGCCACCCACGAGCAGTACTTC
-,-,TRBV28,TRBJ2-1,CASSLRWAEQFF,TGTGCCAGCAGTTTACGCTGGGCAGAGCAGTTCTTC
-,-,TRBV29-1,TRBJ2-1,CSVEGRVKSSYNEQFF,TGCAGCGTTGAAGGCCGGGTCAAGAGCTCCTACAATGAGCAGTTCTTC
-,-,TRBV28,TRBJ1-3,CASSLTTAGNTIYF,TGTGCCAGCAGCCTAACGACAGCTGGAAACACCATATATTTT
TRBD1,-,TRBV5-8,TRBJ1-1,CASSSGQGAGTEAFF,TGTGCCAGCAGCTCAGGACAGGGGGCGGGTACTGAAGCTTTCTTT
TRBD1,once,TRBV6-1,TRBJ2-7,CASSDRTGGVYEQYF,TGTGCCAGCAGTGATCGGACAGGGGGCGTATACGAGCAGTACTTC
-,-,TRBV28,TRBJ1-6,CASSLTRVTPLHF,TGTGCCAGCAGTTTAACCAGGGTTACACCCCTCCACTTT
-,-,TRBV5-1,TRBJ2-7,CASSLGVAEQYF,TGCGCCAGCAGCTTAGGAGTGGCCGAGCAGTACTTC